This T cell receptor beta chain was profiled in a study of CD8 T cells in ankylosing spondylitis. Notes on the study in general: Relatively rare in peripheral blood, disease-linked clones were also CD8+. Reportedly, matched ankylosing spondylitis synovial fluid was significantly enriched for disease-linked clones. About 8 highly homologous variants formed a TCR beta motif that appeared characteristic of ankylosing spondylitis blood.

By quantitative 5'-RACE with molecular barcodes, the TCR beta libraries were made. One entry per CDR3 protein, called by TCRdb with MiXCR from the 5' RACE reads. The profile shows about 230,000 distinct CDR3 sequences, 7.5% to 9.5% of them singletons. This clonotype has at least ten counts. What it recognizes is unknown. Trimming left V 6 bases short and J 8 bases short, with 19 bases between. This CDR3 contains 14 residues. The germline gives CDR1 SQVTM, CDR2 ANQGSEA. The J gene is TRBJ1-4, the V gene TRBV29-1; the D is unclear. The sequence was collected from a female donor with ankylosing spondylitis or in good health (not recorded which). Sample: blood, either unsorted or a sorted T cell fraction (not recorded which). CDR3 DNA sequence: TGCAGCGTCCCAAACCCGGGCGGACGGGAAAAACTGTTTTTT. It codes for CSVPNPGGREKLFF.